These T cell receptor beta chains were read from a single sample in a study of post-analysis software for immune sequencing data. TCRdb reanalysed the PCR reads using MiXCR and keeps one entry per CDR3 protein. The sample records fewer than 850,000 distinct CDR3 sequences, 25% to 30% being singletons. Input material: blood. The receptors come from a girl under 18 with multiple sclerosis. The CDR3 runs from the conserved cysteine through the conserved F or W. A D gene is named only where the DNA matches it firmly. Some rows have no size entry. The others give once, few or many, or a class for an expanded clone.

TRBJ2-4,-,TRBV20-1,TRBD1,TGCAGTGCTGACCCCCGCCCCCTGGACAGGGACGGCATTCAGTACTTC,CSADPRPLDRDGIQYF
TRBJ2-1,few,TRBV7-2,-,TGTGCCAGCAGCCCCAGACTATACAATGAGCAGTTCTTC,CASSPRLYNEQFF
TRBJ2-7,few,TRBV7-9,TRBD2,TGTGCCAGCAGCCCGACTAGCGGAAAGCCTTACGAGCAGTACTTC,CASSPTSGKPYEQYF
TRBJ2-1,-,TRBV12-3/TRBV12-4,TRBD2,TGTGCCAGCAGTTTTAGCGGGGGGAGGGATCATGAGCAGTTCTTC,CASSFSGGRDHEQFF
TRBJ2-5,-,TRBV5-1,TRBD1,TGCGCCAGCAGCGGGCAACAGGGGGTGGTGGAGACCCAGTACTTC,CASSGQQGVVETQYF
TRBJ1-2,-,TRBV5-4,-,TGTGCCAGCAGCTTCGGGCAGAACTATGGCTACACCTTC,CASSFGQNYGYTF
TRBJ1-2,-,TRBV14,TRBD1,TGTGCCAGCAGCCAAACCGGACAGGGCACTTGGAGGGGCTACACCTTC,CASSQTGQGTWRGYTF
TRBJ2-3,few,TRBV5-1,TRBD1,TGCGCCAGCAGTTCCGTCAGGGGGAGCACAGATACGCAGTATTTT,CASSSVRGSTDTQYF
TRBJ2-1,few,TRBV20-1,-,TGCAGTGCCTCAGGCCCGGTCTATGAGCAGTTCTTC,CSASGPVYEQFF
TRBJ2-3,few,TRBV9,-,TGTGCCAGCAGCGCCCTTAGAGGGGGCACAGATACGCAGTATTTT,CASSALRGGTDTQYF
TRBJ2-2,-,TRBV5-1,-,TGCGCCAGCCCGAGAGGGCGGGGTAACACCGGGGAGCTGTTTTTT,CASPRGRGNTGELFF
TRBJ2-7,-,TRBV27,-,TGTGCCAGCAGTCCCCCCATCGTCTACGAGCAGTACTTC,CASSPPIVYEQYF
TRBJ1-6,-,TRBV2,-,TGTGCCAGCAATGTGAATTCACCCCTCCACTTT,CASNVNSPLHF
TRBJ2-7,few,TRBV6-2/TRBV6-3,-,TGTGCCAGCAGTTATTTTTCAGACACCTACGAGCAGTACTTC,CASSYFSDTYEQYF
TRBJ1-2,few,TRBV29-1,-,TGCAGCGTTGACCGGGAGGACTATGGCTACACCTTC,CSVDREDYGYTF
TRBJ2-7,few,TRBV29-1,-,TGCAGCGTGAACCTGGACATATCCTACGAGCAGTACTTC,CSVNLDISYEQYF
TRBJ2-1,few,TRBV7-2,TRBD2,TGTGCCAGCTCCCGGCTAGCGGGAGTAATCAATGAGCAGTTCTTC,CASSRLAGVINEQFF
TRBJ1-2,many,TRBV20-1,TRBD1,TGCAGTGCACCAGGACAGGGAGGTCTGGGGGGCTACACCTTC,CSAPGQGGLGGYTF
TRBJ2-7,few,TRBV6-5,-,TGTGCCAGCAGTTACAGACCAAGGATACGGCGAGAGCAGTACTTC,CASSYRPRIRREQYF
TRBJ1-5,few,TRBV7-6,-,TGTGCCACCCAGGACTTCAATCAGCCCCAGCATTTT,CATQDFNQPQHF
TRBJ2-5,-,TRBV15,-,TGTGCCACCAGCAGAGAGACCTTCACCAACAATGAGCAGTACTTC,CATSRETFTNNEQYF
TRBJ2-1,-,TRBV15,TRBD2,TGTGCCACCAGCAGAGATTCGATGACTAGCGGGCACTCTAATGAGCAGTTCTTC,CATSRDSMTSGHSNEQFF
TRBJ2-2,-,TRBV3-1,TRBD1,TGTGCCAGCAGCCTGACAGGGTTGGACACCGGGGAGCTGTTTTTT,CASSLTGLDTGELFF
TRBJ1-2,-,TRBV28,TRBD1,TGTGCCAGCAGTGTAACCGGGACAGGCGACTATGGCTACACCTTC,CASSVTGTGDYGYTF
TRBJ2-3,few,TRBV10-3,-,TGTGCCATCCGACCGGCCCCTCAGACAGATACGCAGTATTTT,CAIRPAPQTDTQYF
TRBJ2-7,-,TRBV6-6,TRBD1,TGTGCCGGTGCCGGGACAGGGGACTCTTACGAGCAGTACTTC,CAGAGTGDSYEQYF
TRBJ2-7,few,TRBV5-5,-,TGTGCCAGCAGCTGGAATGACCCCCGGGACACCCTTCCTCCCTACGAGCAGTACTTC,CASSWNDPRDTLPPYEQYF
TRBJ2-7,few,TRBV20-1,TRBD2,TGCAGTGCCCCTCTAGCGGGAGGCTCCGAGCAGTACTTC,CSAPLAGGSEQYF
TRBJ2-5,-,TRBV10-3,-,TGTGCCATCAGTCAAAGGGAAAATAGGGAGACCCAGTACTTC,CAISQRENRETQYF
TRBJ2-1,-,TRBV20-1,TRBD2,TGCAGTGCTAGACCCTATTATACCGGGACTAGCGGGGGGGCTTACAATGAGCAGTTCTTC,CSARPYYTGTSGGAYNEQFF
TRBJ2-5,few,TRBV10-3,TRBD1,TGTGCCATCAGGCCCGGGACAGGGGGCCAAGAGACCCAGTACTTC,CAIRPGTGGQETQYF
TRBJ2-2,once,TRBV18,-,TGTGCCAGCTCACCTACTACAAGAACCGACGGGGAGCTGTTTTTT,CASSPTTRTDGELFF
TRBJ1-2,few,TRBV2,-,TGTGCCAGCAATCAACTGGACAGCTTTAACTATGGCTACACCTTC,CASNQLDSFNYGYTF
TRBJ2-1,-,TRBV6-1,TRBD2,TGTGCCAGCAAAGGACCGGGACTAGGGTCTAGTGAGCAGTTCTTC,CASKGPGLGSSEQFF
TRBJ2-1,few,TRBV9,-,TGTGCCAGCAGCGTAGAGGGGGAGCATTACAATGAGCAGTTCTTC,CASSVEGEHYNEQFF
TRBJ2-1,-,TRBV20-1,-,TGCAGTGTTTCGGTTCTAAGACAGGGGAGGGGGAATGAGCAGTTCTTC,CSVSVLRQGRGNEQFF
TRBJ2-5,-,TRBV7-8,-,TGTGCCAGCAGCTCCCGTGGGGAGTTAGAGACCCAGTACTTC,CASSSRGELETQYF
TRBJ2-1,-,TRBV5-5,-,TGTGCCAGCAGCCTCACAACCCGAGCAGGGCAGTTCTTC,CASSLTTRAGQFF
TRBJ1-1,-,TRBV27,-,TGTGCCAGCAGTCCCTCCGGGGCGACCACTGAAGCTTTCTTT,CASSPSGATTEAFF
TRBJ2-7,-,TRBV20-1,-,TGCAGTGCGGAAGGAGGGCCGGACGAGCAGTACTTC,CSAEGGPDEQYF
TRBJ2-1,-,TRBV5-1,-,TGCGCCAGCAGCTCGGCTGGGAGCACGCCTGGGAGTGAGCAGTTCTTC,CASSSAGSTPGSEQFF
TRBJ2-1,-,TRBV20-1,-,TGCAGTGCTAGAATGCTGCTAACAACCTACAATGAGCAGTTCTTC,CSARMLLTTYNEQFF
TRBJ2-4,many,TRBV6-5,-,TGTGCCAGCAGTTCCTCCCTGGGACAACATGGGTACTTC,CASSSSLGQHGYF
TRBJ2-5,-,TRBV5-5,TRBD1,TGTGCCAGCAGCGGACAGGAGATCCAAGAGACCCAGTACTTC,CASSGQEIQETQYF
TRBJ2-7,few,TRBV20-1,-,TGCAGTGCCCCGGATGGGGACGGCGAGCAGTACTTC,CSAPDGDGEQYF
TRBJ2-5,-,TRBV20-1,TRBD2,TGCAGTGCTAGCCCGACTAGCGGGAGGCACCAAGAGACCCGGTACTTC,CSASPTSGRHQETRYF
TRBJ2-1,-,TRBV15,TRBD2,TGTGCCACCAGGAGCCGGACTAGCGGGAGGGAAATGGTCGGGTATGAGCAGTTCTTC,CATRSRTSGREMVGYEQFF
TRBJ2-4,-,TRBV7-2,TRBD2,TGTGCCAGCAGCTTATTCGGGCTAGCGGGGGGGGAAGCCAAAAACATTCAGTACTTC,CASSLFGLAGGEAKNIQYF
TRBJ2-7,-,TRBV5-5,TRBD1,TGTGCCAGCAGCCTCACGGGACAGGGCCCCTACGGGCAGTACTTC,CASSLTGQGPYGQYF
TRBJ1-2,many,TRBV5-6,TRBD1,TGTGCCAGCAGCAACAGGGGAGGCTACACCTTC,CASSNRGGYTF
TRBJ2-1,-,TRBV20-1,TRBD2,TGCAGTGCTAGGGGAGATAGCGGGGGAGGGTCCTACAATGAGCAGTTCTTC,CSARGDSGGGSYNEQFF
TRBJ2-5,few,TRBV10-3,-,TGTGCCATCAGTGAGCAGACCCAAGAGACCCAGTACTTC,CAISEQTQETQYF
TRBJ1-4,few,TRBV20-1,-,TGCAGTGCTCCAACCGAGGGAAATGAAAAACTGTTTTTT,CSAPTEGNEKLFF
TRBJ2-5,-,TRBV7-8,-,TGTGCCAGCAGCCCGCCACCTACTGGGCTAGGGGAGACCCAGTACTTC,CASSPPPTGLGETQYF
TRBJ2-7,-,TRBV5-1,TRBD2,TGCGCCAGCAGCTATACTAGCGGGAATCACTACAATGAGCAGTACTTC,CASSYTSGNHYNEQYF